One T cell receptor beta chain is described in this entry. The same CDR3 can be traced to other DNA sequences in this sample. Terminally differentiated effector memory CD45RA+ cells were left out of the naive CD8 fraction, which was CD45RO-negative and positively selected for CCR7. These data originate in a study of shared clonotypes between healthy human individuals. Assay: immunoSEQ multiplex PCR; the TCRdb copy retains only in-frame clones and omits some. The data contain approximately 600,000 clones, roughly 95% of them singletons. The clonotype was recovered from a woman aged 25 to 45 in good health. Sequences were obtained from naive CD8+ T cells sorted from blood.

The CDR3 DNA follows: TGTGCCAGCTCACCAGGGACTAGCTCCTACGAGCAGTACTTC. It codes for CASSPGTSSYEQYF. The chain combines TRBV18 with TRBJ2-7; TRBD2 matches 8 bases. Trimming removed 2 bases from V and 0 bases from J; junction bases left unmatched: 0. The CDR3 length is 14 residues. Germline V lookup: CDR1 KGHSH, CDR2 LQKENI. The whole variable domain, remainder taken from reference TRBV18 and TRBJ2-7, is NAGVMQNPRHLVRRRGQEARLRCSPMKGHSHVYWYRQLPEEGLKFMVYLQKENIIDESGMPKERFSAEFPKEGPSILRIQQVVRGDSAAYFCASSPGTSSYEQYFGPGTRLTVT.